This is a list of T cell receptor beta chains from one sample in a study of blood T cell repertoires in COVID-19. The method was immunoSEQ multiplex PCR; TCRdb's version includes in-frame clones alone and lacks a portion of them. The sample consists of around 140,000 clones, just under 85% of them appearing once. The specimen sequenced was PBMCs or T cells enriched from blood (not recorded which). Receptors originate from a woman aged 45-65 years with acute COVID-19. Both conserved end residues are part of each CDR3. The D gene is left open where the match is weak. Only part of the rows carry a size: once, few, many, or a class if the clone is expanded.

D	length	V	size	J	CDR3	DNA
NA	15	TRBV24-1	NA	TRBJ2-1	CATSDLKQDHNEQFF	TGTGCCACCAGTGATTTGAAACAGGACCACAATGAGCAGTTCTTC
NA	11	TRBV6-2/TRBV6-3	few	TRBJ1-5	CASSYGTHQHF	TGTGCCAGCAGTTACGGGACTCATCAGCATTTT
NA	16	TRBV3-1/TRBV3-2	NA	TRBJ2-2	CASSQSWRTNTGELFF	TGTGCCAGCAGCCAATCTTGGAGAACGAACACCGGGGAGCTGTTTTTT
NA	15	TRBV7-9	NA	TRBJ2-1	CASSLVAPSYNEQFF	TGTGCCAGCAGCTTAGTAGCGCCTTCCTACAATGAGCAGTTCTTC
TRBD1	15	TRBV18	NA	TRBJ1-4	CASSPSGQPNEKLFF	TGTGCCAGCTCACCATCGGGACAGCCGAATGAAAAACTGTTTTTT
NA	15	TRBV15	NA	TRBJ1-3	CATSRAPGGGNTIYF	TGTGCCACCAGCAGAGCACCGGGTGGTGGAAACACCATATATTTT
NA	13	TRBV29-1	NA	TRBJ2-3	CSVRGSSTDTQYF	TGCAGCGTAAGGGGTTCGAGCACAGATACGCAGTATTTT
NA	15	TRBV19	few	TRBJ2-1	CASSPGDYSYNEQFF	TGTGCCAGTAGCCCGGGAGATTACTCCTACAATGAGCAGTTCTTC
NA	14	TRBV5-5	once	TRBJ1-2	CASSLVTTNYGYTF	TGTGCCAGCAGCTTGGTGACTACTAACTATGGCTACACCTTC
TRBD1	16	TRBV12-5	once	TRBJ1-3	CASGLVGQGAGNTIYF	TGTGCTAGTGGTTTGGTCGGACAGGGGGCTGGAAACACCATATATTTT
NA	13	TRBV27	many	TRBJ2-7	CASSFSTGYEQYF	TGTGCCAGCAGTTTTAGTACAGGCTACGAGCAGTACTTC
NA	16	TRBV10-3	NA	TRBJ2-1	CAISESGTLSYNEQFF	TGTGCCATCAGTGAATCCGGGACACTCTCCTACAATGAGCAGTTCTTC
NA	17	TRBV19	NA	TRBJ1-5	CASSRVQSPYSNQPQHF	TGTGCCAGCTCACGGGTCCAGTCCCCATATAGCAATCAGCCCCAGCATTTT
NA	15	TRBV15	NA	TRBJ2-3	CATSLQGLRWDTQYF	TGTGCCACCAGCCTACAGGGTCTGCGTTGGGATACGCAGTATTTT
NA	15	TRBV6-5	NA	TRBJ1-4	CASSSGEAGSEKLFF	TGTGCCAGCAGTTCGGGGGAGGCAGGGAGTGAAAAACTGTTTTTT
NA	12	TRBV12-3/TRBV12-4	NA	TRBJ2-5	CASCHDTETQYF	TGTGCCAGCTGCCACGACACGGAGACCCAGTACTTC
NA	15	TRBV6-5	NA	TRBJ1-2	CASSSLGPTNYGYTF	TGTGCCAGCAGTTCCCTTGGTCCGACAAACTATGGCTACACCTTC
NA	10	TRBV7-9	NA	TRBJ2-7	CATAGDEQYF	TGTGCCACCGCAGGGGACGAGCAGTACTTC
TRBD1	16	TRBV6-5	NA	TRBJ1-3	CASSYTGTGYRNTIYF	TGTGCCAGCAGTTACACCGGGACAGGGTATAGAAACACCATATATTTT
TRBD1	14	TRBV7-9	NA	TRBJ2-7	CASSFRDRGREQYF	TGTGCCAGCAGCTTTAGGGACAGGGGGCGTGAGCAGTACTTC
TRBD2	15	TRBV25-1	few	TRBJ2-7	CASSDTHRAGDEQYF	TGTGCCAGCAGCGATACCCATCGGGCGGGGGACGAGCAGTACTTC
NA	15	TRBV14	NA	TRBJ2-7	CASSQQAVSSYEQYF	TGTGCCAGCAGCCAGCAAGCGGTAAGCTCCTACGAGCAGTACTTC
TRBD2	16	TRBV9	NA	TRBJ2-1	CASSPGLAGAYNEQFF	TGTGCCAGCAGCCCGGGACTAGCGGGAGCCTACAATGAGCAGTTCTTC
TRBD1	17	TRBV10-3	NA	TRBJ1-1	CAISGLRQGDMNTEAFF	TGTGCCATCAGTGGCCTGCGACAGGGGGACATGAACACTGAAGCTTTCTTT
TRBD1	13	TRBV30	NA	TRBJ2-3	CAWGQGSTDTQYF	TGTGCCTGGGGACAGGGCTCCACAGATACGCAGTATTTT
NA	14	TRBV27	NA	TRBJ2-1	CASSRSAGYNEQFF	TGTGCCAGCAGCCGGTCTGCGGGGTACAATGAGCAGTTCTTC
NA	15	TRBV28	NA	TRBJ1-1	CASSFPQAVDTEAFF	TGTGCCAGCAGTTTCCCTCAGGCCGTAGACACTGAAGCTTTCTTT